Listed below are T cell receptor beta chains from one sample, sequenced in a study of cytomegalovirus exposure and HLA in healthy donors. Only in-frame clones appear in the TCRdb table, and some are missing; sequencing was by immunoSEQ multiplex PCR. The sample lists approximately 200,000 clones, 79% occurring once. The sequencing input was PBMCs. The receptors stem from a woman under 40 in good health and CMV-seropositive. CDR3s include the opening cysteine and the closing phenylalanine or tryptophan. The order of the fields is J gene, D gene, clone size, CDR3 length, V gene, CDR3 protein, CDR3 DNA. The D gene is left open where the match is weak. Clone size appears in some rows only: once, few, many, or a class for an expanded clone.

J gene: TRBJ1-6
D gene: TRBD1
clone size: .
CDR3 length: 15
V gene: TRBV7-2
CDR3 protein: CASSRGQGQYSPLHF
CDR3 DNA: TGTGCCAGCAGCCGCGGACAGGGGCAATACTCACCCCTCCACTTT

J gene: TRBJ1-1
D gene: .
clone size: .
CDR3 length: 11
V gene: TRBV20-1
CDR3 protein: CSARGNTEAFF
CDR3 DNA: TGCAGTGCTAGGGGCAATACTGAAGCTTTCTTT

J gene: TRBJ1-1
D gene: TRBD1
clone size: .
CDR3 length: 11
V gene: TRBV5-1
CDR3 protein: CASSMGQGAFF
CDR3 DNA: TGCGCCAGCAGCATGGGACAGGGAGCTTTCTTT

J gene: TRBJ2-2
D gene: .
clone size: .
CDR3 length: 13
V gene: TRBV6-5
CDR3 protein: CASSRGDTGELFF
CDR3 DNA: TGTGCCAGCAGCCGGGGAGACACCGGGGAGCTGTTTTTT

J gene: TRBJ2-1
D gene: TRBD1
clone size: .
CDR3 length: 14
V gene: TRBV27
CDR3 protein: CASSSGQGANEQFF
CDR3 DNA: TGTGCCAGCAGTTCGGGACAGGGGGCTAATGAGCAGTTCTTC

J gene: TRBJ2-3
D gene: .
clone size: .
CDR3 length: 15
V gene: TRBV7-2
CDR3 protein: CASSPWRSSTDTQYF
CDR3 DNA: TGTGCCAGCAGCCCTTGGCGGTCTAGCACAGATACGCAGTATTTT

J gene: TRBJ2-5
D gene: .
clone size: .
CDR3 length: 14
V gene: TRBV11-2
CDR3 protein: CASSPGTPQETQYF
CDR3 DNA: TGTGCCAGCAGCCCCGGGACACCCCAAGAGACCCAGTACTTC

J gene: TRBJ1-2
D gene: .
clone size: few
CDR3 length: 14
V gene: TRBV29-1
CDR3 protein: CSVLTPGSYYGYTF
CDR3 DNA: TGCAGCGTCCTGACTCCGGGAAGCTACTATGGCTACACCTTC

J gene: TRBJ1-3
D gene: .
clone size: .
CDR3 length: 13
V gene: TRBV2
CDR3 protein: CASSGGTGNTIYF
CDR3 DNA: TGTGCCAGCAGTGGGGGCACCGGAAACACCATATATTTT

J gene: TRBJ2-1
D gene: .
clone size: .
CDR3 length: 15
V gene: TRBV6-5
CDR3 protein: CASSYSIRVYNEQFF
CDR3 DNA: TGTGCCAGCAGTTACTCGATCCGGGTCTACAATGAGCAGTTCTTC

J gene: TRBJ1-5
D gene: TRBD1
clone size: .
CDR3 length: 14
V gene: TRBV28
CDR3 protein: CASGQGRYNQPQHF
CDR3 DNA: TGTGCCAGCGGACAGGGGAGGTACAATCAGCCCCAGCATTTT

J gene: TRBJ2-2
D gene: TRBD2
clone size: .
CDR3 length: 18
V gene: TRBV7-8
CDR3 protein: CASSWTSGGLANTGELFF
CDR3 DNA: TGTGCCAGCAGCTGGACTAGCGGGGGGCTCGCGAACACCGGGGAGCTGTTTTTT

J gene: TRBJ2-7
D gene: .
clone size: .
CDR3 length: 15
V gene: TRBV18
CDR3 protein: CASSPPPGVSYEQYF
CDR3 DNA: TGTGCCAGCTCACCACCGCCAGGGGTCTCCTACGAGCAGTACTTC

J gene: TRBJ2-5
D gene: .
clone size: .
CDR3 length: 15
V gene: TRBV29-1
CDR3 protein: CSVEDLAQERETQYF
CDR3 DNA: TGCAGCGTTGAAGATCTAGCGCAGGAGCGGGAGACCCAGTACTTC

J gene: TRBJ2-3
D gene: .
clone size: .
CDR3 length: 14
V gene: TRBV7-6
CDR3 protein: CASSLASGLDTQYF
CDR3 DNA: TGTGCCAGCAGCTTGGCGTCAGGGCTAGATACGCAGTATTTT

J gene: TRBJ1-2
D gene: .
clone size: .
CDR3 length: 13
V gene: TRBV2
CDR3 protein: CASRKQGTNGYTF
CDR3 DNA: TGTGCCAGCAGGAAACAGGGTACGAATGGCTACACCTTC

J gene: TRBJ1-4
D gene: TRBD1
clone size: .
CDR3 length: 14
V gene: TRBV19
CDR3 protein: CASSTGQVGEKLFF
CDR3 DNA: TGTGCCAGTAGTACAGGACAGGTTGGGGAAAAACTGTTTTTT

J gene: TRBJ2-4
D gene: .
clone size: few
CDR3 length: 16
V gene: TRBV19
CDR3 protein: CASSMHTLLARNIQYF
CDR3 DNA: TGTGCCAGTAGTATGCATACATTACTAGCCAGGAACATTCAGTACTTC

J gene: TRBJ1-4
D gene: TRBD1
clone size: .
CDR3 length: 14
V gene: TRBV6-5
CDR3 protein: CASTTGGFGEKLFF
CDR3 DNA: TGTGCCAGCACTACAGGGGGGTTCGGGGAAAAACTGTTTTTT

J gene: TRBJ2-7
D gene: .
clone size: few
CDR3 length: 17
V gene: TRBV5-6
CDR3 protein: CASSLGLLRRQTYEQYF
CDR3 DNA: TGTGCCAGCAGCTTGGGCCTCCTTCGGCGACAGACCTACGAGCAGTACTTC

J gene: TRBJ1-2
D gene: .
clone size: .
CDR3 length: 17
V gene: TRBV4-2
CDR3 protein: CASSPPSSSDVAYGYTF
CDR3 DNA: TGTGCCAGCAGCCCGCCCTCAAGTAGCGACGTAGCTTATGGCTACACCTTC

J gene: TRBJ1-5
D gene: .
clone size: .
CDR3 length: 14
V gene: TRBV4-2
CDR3 protein: CASSQDRVEQPQHF
CDR3 DNA: TGTGCCAGCAGCCAAGACCGTGTAGAGCAGCCCCAGCATTTT

J gene: TRBJ1-5
D gene: TRBD1
clone size: .
CDR3 length: 13
V gene: TRBV15
CDR3 protein: CATNTGARQPQHF
CDR3 DNA: TGTGCCACCAATACAGGGGCTAGGCAGCCCCAGCATTTT

J gene: TRBJ2-6
D gene: TRBD1
clone size: .
CDR3 length: 18
V gene: TRBV19
CDR3 protein: CASRTGQADDSGANVLTF
CDR3 DNA: TGTGCCAGTAGGACGGGACAGGCGGACGACTCTGGGGCCAACGTCCTGACTTTC

J gene: TRBJ2-5
D gene: TRBD2
clone size: .
CDR3 length: 19
V gene: TRBV11-3
CDR3 protein: CASSLVGGASGRAGETQYF
CDR3 DNA: TGTGCCAGCAGCTTAGTAGGCGGGGCTAGCGGGAGGGCCGGAGAGACCCAGTACTTC

J gene: TRBJ2-5
D gene: .
clone size: .
CDR3 length: 15
V gene: TRBV6-6
CDR3 protein: CASSYGVTAEETQYF
CDR3 DNA: TGTGCCAGCAGTTACGGAGTGACAGCAGAAGAGACCCAGTACTTC

J gene: TRBJ2-7
D gene: TRBD1
clone size: once
CDR3 length: 15
V gene: TRBV5-1
CDR3 protein: CASSLEQGDLHEQYF
CDR3 DNA: TGCGCCAGCAGCTTGGAACAGGGGGATTTGCACGAGCAGTACTTC

J gene: TRBJ2-1
D gene: TRBD2
clone size: once
CDR3 length: 14
V gene: TRBV5-6
CDR3 protein: CASSWGTSGGEQFF
CDR3 DNA: TGTGCCAGCAGCTGGGGGACTAGCGGGGGTGAGCAGTTCTTC

J gene: TRBJ1-5
D gene: TRBD1
clone size: .
CDR3 length: 13
V gene: TRBV19
CDR3 protein: CASSRDSRQPQHF
CDR3 DNA: TGTGCCAGTAGTCGGGACAGTCGTCAGCCCCAGCATTTT

J gene: TRBJ1-2
D gene: .
clone size: .
CDR3 length: 14
V gene: TRBV6-5
CDR3 protein: CASSYGTSGDGYTF
CDR3 DNA: TGTGCCAGCAGTTACGGGACATCCGGCGATGGCTACACCTTC

J gene: TRBJ2-7
D gene: .
clone size: .
CDR3 length: 12
V gene: TRBV28
CDR3 protein: CATRGGRYEQYF
CDR3 DNA: TGTGCCACTAGGGGGGGAAGATACGAGCAGTACTTC

J gene: TRBJ1-2
D gene: TRBD1
clone size: .
CDR3 length: 15
V gene: TRBV4-3
CDR3 protein: CASSQVGQGNYGYTF
CDR3 DNA: TGCGCCAGCAGCCAAGTCGGACAGGGAAACTATGGCTACACCTTC

J gene: TRBJ1-4
D gene: TRBD1
clone size: once
CDR3 length: 16
V gene: TRBV5-1
CDR3 protein: CASSPPGTGANEKLFF
CDR3 DNA: TGCGCCAGCAGTCCCCCGGGGACAGGGGCGAATGAAAAACTGTTTTTT

J gene: TRBJ1-6
D gene: .
clone size: .
CDR3 length: 16
V gene: TRBV6-1
CDR3 protein: CASSESVNSYNSPLHF
CDR3 DNA: TGTGCCAGCAGTGAATCTGTTAACTCCTATAATTCACCCCTCCACTTT

J gene: TRBJ2-7
D gene: TRBD1
clone size: .
CDR3 length: 14
V gene: TRBV30
CDR3 protein: CAWGGTGVSYEQYF
CDR3 DNA: TGTGCCTGGGGGGGGACAGGGGTCTCCTACGAGCAGTACTTC

J gene: TRBJ2-1
D gene: TRBD2
clone size: .
CDR3 length: 15
V gene: TRBV10-3
CDR3 protein: CAISGLAGKNNEQFF
CDR3 DNA: TGTGCCATCAGCGGACTAGCGGGAAAGAACAATGAGCAGTTCTTC

J gene: TRBJ1-5
D gene: TRBD1
clone size: .
CDR3 length: 15
V gene: TRBV19
CDR3 protein: CASSRTGTSNQPQHF
CDR3 DNA: TGTGCCAGTAGTCGGACAGGGACCAGCAATCAGCCCCAGCATTTT

J gene: TRBJ2-3
D gene: TRBD2
clone size: .
CDR3 length: 18
V gene: TRBV9
CDR3 protein: CASSVVSGGLLNTDTQYF
CDR3 DNA: TGTGCCAGCAGCGTAGTTAGCGGGGGACTCCTTAACACAGATACGCAGTATTTT

J gene: TRBJ1-2
D gene: .
clone size: few
CDR3 length: 13
V gene: TRBV2
CDR3 protein: CASGGILGYGYTF
CDR3 DNA: TGTGCCAGCGGAGGGATTTTGGGCTATGGCTACACCTTC

J gene: TRBJ1-5
D gene: TRBD1
clone size: .
CDR3 length: 14
V gene: TRBV7-8
CDR3 protein: CASSKDRTNQPQHF
CDR3 DNA: TGTGCCAGCAGTAAGGACAGGACGAATCAGCCCCAGCATTTT

J gene: TRBJ1-3
D gene: .
clone size: .
CDR3 length: 14
V gene: TRBV29-1
CDR3 protein: CSVGPQGSGNTIYF
CDR3 DNA: TGCAGCGTCGGACCACAGGGAAGTGGGAACACCATATATTTT

J gene: TRBJ2-2
D gene: TRBD2
clone size: .
CDR3 length: 16
V gene: TRBV5-4
CDR3 protein: CASSLGTSVNTGELFF
CDR3 DNA: TGTGCCAGCAGCTTAGGGACTAGCGTGAACACCGGGGAGCTGTTTTTT